This entry features one TCR beta chain sequence. This clonotype was found many times. The antigen it recognizes is unknown. Base qualities are not provided; no much larger clone lies one nucleotide away. The sample originates from a study of T-cell reconstitution after alpha-beta-depleted transplantation in children listed by TCRdb under 2016. Notes on the research overall: The study quantitatively tracked T-cell immune reconstitution after TCRalphabeta/CD19-depleted allogeneic hematopoietic cell transplantation in children using TCR repertoire profiling.

The meaning of the sample's treatment or condition label: allogeneic hematopoietic cell transplantation with graft depleted of TCRalphabeta T cells and CD19 B cells. TCRalphabeta/CD19-depleted allogeneic hematopoietic cell grafts were given to the transplant recipients, all of whom were children. The full study reports these points: Over the following months the frequencies of hyperexpanded clones went down, and after one year T-cell counts and TCRbeta diversity were mostly credited to newly produced T cells. Apparently early alphabetaT-cell count recovery about two months after transplant reportedly relied on only several hundred rapidly expanded clones derived from non-depleted graft cells. In some patients, high TCRbeta diversity at day 60 was attributed to recipient T cells and intrathymic progenitors that had survived conditioning.

V loses 5 bases at its end and J loses 3 bases; junction bases beyond the gene matches: 7. Counted from cysteine to phenylalanine, this CDR3 has 15 amino acids. The entry retains the CDR3 DNA only, 45 bases that are in frame from base 1. Based on the germline V gene, the CDR1 and CDR2 sequences are MDHEN and SYDVKM. Receptor libraries were prepared by PCR. The listed sequencing device is Illumina HiSeq 2500. To normalize quantification of the TCRbeta repertoire, the TCR libraries were built with molecular barcoding that relied on unique molecular identifiers. The public reads were run again by TCRdb, first through fastp at Q25 and then through MiXCR, and only productive beta chains were kept. Under each unique CDR3 protein, matching rows form one entry showing the most common genes and DNA. This sample gives 450,000 to 600,000 distinct CDR3 sequences in total; 8% to 11% of them show up just once. The top ten constitute around 2% of the sample.

The rearranged chain carries TRBV28 and TRBJ2-5; TRBD2 fits 9 bases in the junction. The input for sequencing was PBMCs, taken before TCRalphabeta/CD19-depleted stem cell transplant. The sequence was obtained from a child aged 2 to 10 with inherited bone marrow failure, due to receive a stem cell transplant. The sequenced DNA is TGTGCCAGCAGTCCACGTCGACTAGCGGAAGAGACCCAGTACTTC. Translated, this gives CASSPRRLAEETQYF.